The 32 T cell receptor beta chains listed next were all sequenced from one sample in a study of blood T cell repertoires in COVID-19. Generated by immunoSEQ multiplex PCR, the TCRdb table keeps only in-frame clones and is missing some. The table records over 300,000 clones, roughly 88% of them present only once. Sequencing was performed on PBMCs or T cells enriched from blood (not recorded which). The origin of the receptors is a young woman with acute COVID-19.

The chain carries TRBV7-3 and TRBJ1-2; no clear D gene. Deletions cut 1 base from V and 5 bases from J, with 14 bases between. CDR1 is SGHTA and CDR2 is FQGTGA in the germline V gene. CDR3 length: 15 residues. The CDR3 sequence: CASSLSGRSGYGYTF. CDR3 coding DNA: TGTGCCAGCAGCTTAAGTGGGCGGTCGGGATATGGCTACACCTTC.

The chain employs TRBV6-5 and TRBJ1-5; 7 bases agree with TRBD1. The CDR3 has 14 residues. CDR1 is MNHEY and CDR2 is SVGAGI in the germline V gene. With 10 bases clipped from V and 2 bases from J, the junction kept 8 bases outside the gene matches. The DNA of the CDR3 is TGTGCCACCGCTCGGACAGGTCGCAATCAGCCCCAGCATTTT. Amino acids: CATARTGRNQPQHF.

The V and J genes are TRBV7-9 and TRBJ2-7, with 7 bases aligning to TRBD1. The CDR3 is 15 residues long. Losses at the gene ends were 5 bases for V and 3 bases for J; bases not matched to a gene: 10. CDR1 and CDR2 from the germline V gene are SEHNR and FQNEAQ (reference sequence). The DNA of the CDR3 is TGTGCCAGCAGCCCCCGGTCGGGACAGATCTACGAGCAGTACTTC. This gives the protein CASSPRSGQIYEQYF.

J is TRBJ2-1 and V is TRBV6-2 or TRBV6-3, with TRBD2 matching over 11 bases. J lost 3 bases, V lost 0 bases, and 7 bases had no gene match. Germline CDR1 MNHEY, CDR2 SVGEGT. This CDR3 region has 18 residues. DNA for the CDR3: TGTGCCAGCAGTTACTCGGTCACTAGCGGGGGATTCTACAATGAGCAGTTCTTC. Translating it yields CASSYSVTSGGFYNEQFF.

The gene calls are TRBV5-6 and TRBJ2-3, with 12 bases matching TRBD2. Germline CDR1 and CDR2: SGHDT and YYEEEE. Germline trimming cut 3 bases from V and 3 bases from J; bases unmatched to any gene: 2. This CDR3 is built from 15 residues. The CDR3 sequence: CASSSGLAGTDTQYF. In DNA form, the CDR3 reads TGTGCCAGCAGCTCCGGACTAGCGGGAACAGATACGCAGTATTTT.

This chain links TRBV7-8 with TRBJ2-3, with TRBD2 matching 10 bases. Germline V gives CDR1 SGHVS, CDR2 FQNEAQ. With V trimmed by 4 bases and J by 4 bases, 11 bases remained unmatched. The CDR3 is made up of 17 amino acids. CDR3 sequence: CASSYLSGTSVSDTQYF. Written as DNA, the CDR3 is TGTGCCAGCAGCTATCTATCCGGGACTAGCGTGTCAGATACGCAGTATTTT.

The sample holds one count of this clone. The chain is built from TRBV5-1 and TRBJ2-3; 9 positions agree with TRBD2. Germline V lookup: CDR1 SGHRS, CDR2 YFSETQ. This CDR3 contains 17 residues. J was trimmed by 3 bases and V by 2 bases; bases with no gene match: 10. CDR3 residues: CASSFNQRGAQTDTQYF. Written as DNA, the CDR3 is TGCGCCAGCAGCTTTAACCAGCGGGGGGCCCAGACAGATACGCAGTATTTT.

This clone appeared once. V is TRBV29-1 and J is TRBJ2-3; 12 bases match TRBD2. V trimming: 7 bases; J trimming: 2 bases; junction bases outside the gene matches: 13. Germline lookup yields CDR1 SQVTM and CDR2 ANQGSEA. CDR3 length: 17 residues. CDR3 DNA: TGCAGCGCCGATTTTGGGCTAGCGGGGGGGAACACAGATACGCAGTATTTT. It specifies CSADFGLAGGNTDTQYF.

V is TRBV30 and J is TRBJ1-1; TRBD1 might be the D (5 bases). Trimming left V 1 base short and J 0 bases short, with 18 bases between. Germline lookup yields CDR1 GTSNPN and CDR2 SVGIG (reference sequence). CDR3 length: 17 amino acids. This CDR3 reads CAWSALGLTHLNTEAFF. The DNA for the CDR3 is TGTGCCTGGAGTGCACTGGGACTAACACATCTGAACACTGAAGCTTTCTTT.

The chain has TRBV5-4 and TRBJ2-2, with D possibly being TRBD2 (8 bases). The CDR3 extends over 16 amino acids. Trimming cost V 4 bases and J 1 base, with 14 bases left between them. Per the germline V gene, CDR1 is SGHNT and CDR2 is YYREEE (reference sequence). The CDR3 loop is CASSPGGTENTGELFF. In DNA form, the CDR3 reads TGTGCCAGCAGCCCGGGGGGGACAGAGAACACCGGGGAGCTGTTTTTT. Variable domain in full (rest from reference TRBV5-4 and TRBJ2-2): ETGVTQSPTHLIKTRGQQVTLRCSSQSGHNTVSWYQQALGQGPQFIFQYYREEENGRGNFPPRFSGLQFPNYSSELNVNALELDDSALYLCASSPGGTENTGELFFGEGSRLTVL.

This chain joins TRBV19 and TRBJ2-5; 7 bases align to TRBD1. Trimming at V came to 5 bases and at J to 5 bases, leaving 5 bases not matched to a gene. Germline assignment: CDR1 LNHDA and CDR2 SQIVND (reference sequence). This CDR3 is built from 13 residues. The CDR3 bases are TGTGCCAGTAGTTATAGGGGGCGGGAGACCCAGTACTTC. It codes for CASSYRGRETQYF.

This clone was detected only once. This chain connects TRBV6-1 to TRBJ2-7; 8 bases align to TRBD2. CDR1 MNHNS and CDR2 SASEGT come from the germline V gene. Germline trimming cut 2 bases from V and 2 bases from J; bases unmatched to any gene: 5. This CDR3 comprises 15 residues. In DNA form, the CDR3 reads TGTGCCAGCAGTGAATACTGGCGGGGGGCCTACGAGCAGTACTTC. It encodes CASSEYWRGAYEQYF.

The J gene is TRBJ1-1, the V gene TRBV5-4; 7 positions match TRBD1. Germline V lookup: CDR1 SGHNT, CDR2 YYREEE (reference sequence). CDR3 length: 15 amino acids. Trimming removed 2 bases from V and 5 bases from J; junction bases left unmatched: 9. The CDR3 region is CASSFPGGGGTEAFF. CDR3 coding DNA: TGTGCCAGCAGCTTCCCGGGAGGGGGCGGGACTGAAGCTTTCTTT.

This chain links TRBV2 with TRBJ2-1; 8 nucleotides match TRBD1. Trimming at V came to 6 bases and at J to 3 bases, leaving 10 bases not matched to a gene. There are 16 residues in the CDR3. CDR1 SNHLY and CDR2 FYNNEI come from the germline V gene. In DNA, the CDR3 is TGTGCCAGCAGGGATGGACAGGGCGCATTCTACAATGAGCAGTTCTTC. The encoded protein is CASRDGQGAFYNEQFF.

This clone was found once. The CDR3 nucleotides read TGCAGCGTTCTTCTCCCAGGGGGATATGGTAATTCACCCCTCCACTTT. This sequence encodes CSVLLPGGYGNSPLHF. The chain uses TRBV29-1 and TRBJ1-6; TRBD1 agrees at 7 bases. CDR1 is SQVTM, CDR2 ANQGSEA, per germline. Trimming removed 5 bases from V and 6 bases from J; junction bases left unmatched: 13. The length of the CDR3 is 16 residues.

CDR3 sequence reads: CASSFPGVESYEQYF. The CDR3 DNA is TGTGCCAGCAGCTTTCCAGGGGTTGAGTCATACGAGCAGTACTTC. The chain combines TRBV7-9 with TRBJ2-7; maybe TRBD1 (6 bases). V was cut by 3 bases and J by 4 bases, with 16 bases left in between. The CDR3 loop spans 15 amino acids. Germline CDR1 is SEHNR and CDR2 is FQNEAQ (reference sequence). The variable domain in full, with the rest retrieved from reference TRBV7-9 and TRBJ2-7, is DTGVSQNPRHKITKRGQNVTFRCDPISEHNRLYWYRQTLGQGPEFLTYFQNEAQLEKSRLLSDRFSAERPKGSFSTLEIQRTEQGDSAMYLCASSFPGVESYEQYFGPGTRLTVT.

This CDR3 is CASSQVAYPFTTNEKLFF. The CDR3 DNA follows: TGTGCCAGCAGCCAAGTTGCGTATCCCTTTACAACTAATGAAAAACTGTTTTTT. The gene calls are TRBV4-2 and TRBJ1-4; D gene uncertain. Trimming cost V 1 base and J 0 bases, with 15 bases left between them. The germline V gene has CDR1 LGHNA and CDR2 YNFKEQ. The CDR3 runs to 18 residues.

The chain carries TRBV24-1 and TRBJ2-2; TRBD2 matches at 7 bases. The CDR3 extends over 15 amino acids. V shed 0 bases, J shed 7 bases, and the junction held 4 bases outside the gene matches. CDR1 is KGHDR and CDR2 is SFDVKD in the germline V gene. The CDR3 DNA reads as TGTGCCACCAGTGATTTGCAGCGGGACGTCGGGGAGCTGTTTTTT. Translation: CATSDLQRDVGELFF.

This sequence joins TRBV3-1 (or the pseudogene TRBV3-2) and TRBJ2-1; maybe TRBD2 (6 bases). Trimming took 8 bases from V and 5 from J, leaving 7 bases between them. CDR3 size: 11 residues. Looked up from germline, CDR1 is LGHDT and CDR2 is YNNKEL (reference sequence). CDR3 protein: CASGLHNEQFF. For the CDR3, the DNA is TGTGCCAGCGGACTACACAATGAGCAGTTCTTC.

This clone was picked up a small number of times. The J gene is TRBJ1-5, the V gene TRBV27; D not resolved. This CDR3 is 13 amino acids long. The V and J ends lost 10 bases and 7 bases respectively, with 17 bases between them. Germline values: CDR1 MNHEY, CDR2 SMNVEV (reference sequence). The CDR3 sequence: CATMRVKGQPQHF. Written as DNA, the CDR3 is TGTGCCACAATGAGGGTGAAGGGACAGCCCCAGCATTTT.

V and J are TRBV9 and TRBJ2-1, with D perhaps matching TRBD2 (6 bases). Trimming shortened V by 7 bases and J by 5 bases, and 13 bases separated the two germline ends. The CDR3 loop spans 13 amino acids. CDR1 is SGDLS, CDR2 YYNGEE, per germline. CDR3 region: CASDPGVDNEQFF. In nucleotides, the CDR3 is TGTGCCAGCGACCCGGGGGTTGACAATGAGCAGTTCTTC.

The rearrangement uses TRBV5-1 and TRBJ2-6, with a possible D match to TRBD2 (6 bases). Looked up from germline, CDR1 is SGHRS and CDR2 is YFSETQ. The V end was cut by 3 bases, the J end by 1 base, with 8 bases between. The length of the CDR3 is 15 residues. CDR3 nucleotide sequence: TGCGCCAGCAGCTCGGGGACTTCTGGGGCCAACGTCCTGACTTTC. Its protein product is CASSSGTSGANVLTF.

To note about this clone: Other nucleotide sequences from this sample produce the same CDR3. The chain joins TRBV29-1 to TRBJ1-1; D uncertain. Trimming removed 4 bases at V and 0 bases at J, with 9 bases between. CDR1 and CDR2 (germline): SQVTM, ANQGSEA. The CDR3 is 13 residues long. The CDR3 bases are TGCAGCGTTGGAGGCAGATTGAACACTGAAGCTTTCTTT. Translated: CSVGGRLNTEAFF.

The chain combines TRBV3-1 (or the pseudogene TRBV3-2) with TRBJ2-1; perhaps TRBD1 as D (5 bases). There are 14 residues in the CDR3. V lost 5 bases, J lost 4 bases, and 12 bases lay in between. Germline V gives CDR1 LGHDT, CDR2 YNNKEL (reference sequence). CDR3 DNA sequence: TGTGCCAGCAGCGGGGCCCTTCGTTACAATGAGCAGTTCTTC. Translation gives CASSGALRYNEQFF.

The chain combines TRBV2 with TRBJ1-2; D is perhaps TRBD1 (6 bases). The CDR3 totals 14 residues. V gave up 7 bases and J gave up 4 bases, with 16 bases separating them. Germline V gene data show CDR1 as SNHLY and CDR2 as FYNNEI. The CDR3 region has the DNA TGTGCCAGCAACCCACAGGGAGCGGTCTATGGCTACACCTTC. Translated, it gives CASNPQGAVYGYTF.

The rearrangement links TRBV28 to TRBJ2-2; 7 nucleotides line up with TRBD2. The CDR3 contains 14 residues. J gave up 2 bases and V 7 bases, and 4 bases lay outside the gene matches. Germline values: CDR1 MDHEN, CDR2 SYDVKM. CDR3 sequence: CASTGGRNTGELFF. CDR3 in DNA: TGTGCCAGCACCGGGGGGAGAAACACCGGGGAGCTGTTTTTT. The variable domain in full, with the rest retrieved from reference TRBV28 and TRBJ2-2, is DVKVTQSSRYLVKRTGEKVFLECVQDMDHENMFWYRQDPGLGLRLIYFSYDVKMKEKGDIPEGYSVSREKKERFSLILESASTNQTSMYLCASTGGRNTGELFFGEGSRLTVL.

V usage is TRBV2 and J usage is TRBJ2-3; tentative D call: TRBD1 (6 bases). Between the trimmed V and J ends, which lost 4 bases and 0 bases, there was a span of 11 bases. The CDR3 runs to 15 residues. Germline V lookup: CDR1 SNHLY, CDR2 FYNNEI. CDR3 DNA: TGTGCCAGCAGTGCTTTGGACAGTAGCACAGATACGCAGTATTTT. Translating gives CASSALDSSTDTQYF.

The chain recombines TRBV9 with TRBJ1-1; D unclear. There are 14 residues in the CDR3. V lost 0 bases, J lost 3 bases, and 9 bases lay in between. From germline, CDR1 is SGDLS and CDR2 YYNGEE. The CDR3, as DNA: TGTGCCAGCAGCGTAGTGGCCCGGGACACTGAAGCTTTCTTT. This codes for CASSVVARDTEAFF.

The CDR3 here is CASSPPGGVKLFF. The CDR3 DNA follows: TGTGCCAGCTCACCACCGGGCGGGGTAAAACTGTTTTTT. J is TRBJ1-4 and V is TRBV18; no definite D call. The germline V gene encodes CDR1 KGHSH and CDR2 LQKENI. Trimming removed 0 bases at V and 10 bases at J, with 9 bases between. CDR3 size: 13 residues.

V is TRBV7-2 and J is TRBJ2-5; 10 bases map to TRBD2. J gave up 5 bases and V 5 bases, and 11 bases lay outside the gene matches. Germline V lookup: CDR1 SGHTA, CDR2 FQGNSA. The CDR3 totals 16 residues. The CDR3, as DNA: TGTGCCAGCAGCCAAGGAGCGGGGGGGCTTTTGGAGACCCAGTACTTC. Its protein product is CASSQGAGGLLETQYF.

The CDR3 coding sequence is TGCGCCAGCAGCCAAGCACCGACAGGGCTTTACGAGCAGTACTTC. Translated: CASSQAPTGLYEQYF. The V and J genes are TRBV4-1 and TRBJ2-7, with TRBD1 identical over 7 bases. This CDR3 spans 15 amino acids. After removal of 1 base from V and 4 bases from J, the junction contained 7 bases not matched to a gene. CDR1 and CDR2 (germline): MGHRA, YSYEKL.

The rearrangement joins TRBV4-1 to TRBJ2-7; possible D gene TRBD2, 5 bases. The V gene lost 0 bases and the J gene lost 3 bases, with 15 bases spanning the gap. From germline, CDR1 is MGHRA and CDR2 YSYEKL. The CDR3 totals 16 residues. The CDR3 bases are TGCGCCAGCAGCCAAGATGCCGGGGATCGGGACTACGAGCAGTACTTC. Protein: CASSQDAGDRDYEQYF.